A selection of T cell receptor beta chains follows, all from one sample in a study of T-cell reconstitution after alpha-beta-depleted transplantation in children. TCRdb ran MiXCR on the PCR reads and lists one entry per CDR3 protein. The profile shows around 500,000 distinct CDR3 sequences, approximately 22% of them singletons. Here the sequenced sample was PBMCs, mostly from graft donor cells, taken 360 days after TCRalphabeta/CD19-depleted stem cell transplant. Receptors originate from a boy under two years old who had a stem cell transplant for acute myeloid leukemia, so the T cells may come from the graft donor. CDR3s include the opening cysteine and the closing phenylalanine or tryptophan. A D gene is named only where the DNA matches it firmly. Not all rows give a size; the values are once, few, many and, for expanded clones, a class.

cdr3_nt cdr3_aa j_call d_call v_call clone_size
TGTGCCAGCAGCACGACAGGGGAAAGAGGTGGCTACACCTTC CASSTTGERGGYTF TRBJ1-2 TRBD1 TRBV6-1 few
TGTGCCAGCAGTTTAAGAGGGACAGGACAGCCCCAGCATTTT CASSLRGTGQPQHF TRBJ1-5 TRBD1 TRBV12-3/TRBV12-4 few
TGTGCCAGCAGCCCGGGTTATCATCAGCCCCAGCATTTT CASSPGYHQPQHF TRBJ1-5 NA TRBV7-8 NA
TGTGCCAGCAGCCTGGGACCGGGGAATGAAAAACTGTTTTTT CASSLGPGNEKLFF TRBJ1-4 NA TRBV3-1 few
TGCAGTGCTAGAGAAGTGGACCTTTTTTACTATGGCTACACCTTC CSAREVDLFYYGYTF TRBJ1-2 NA TRBV20-1 many
TGCAGTGCTAGGGGCCAAGGGACAGTCAATTCACCCCTCCACTTT CSARGQGTVNSPLHF TRBJ1-6 TRBD1 TRBV20-1 few
TGTGCCAGCAGGAGGGGGGACACTGAAGCTTTCTTT CASRRGDTEAFF TRBJ1-1 NA TRBV6-1 few
TGTGCCAGCAGTTTATGGGACAACAGGGAGGAAGTCGATGGCTACACCTTC CASSLWDNREEVDGYTF TRBJ1-2 NA TRBV12-3/TRBV12-4 NA
TGTGCCAGCAGCGTAGACCAAGACCAAACCTACGAGCAGTACTTC CASSVDQDQTYEQYF TRBJ2-7 NA TRBV9 once
TGCAGTGCTAGAACTGGACAGGGGGCGCGGCCCCAGCATTTT CSARTGQGARPQHF TRBJ1-5 TRBD1 TRBV20-1 NA
TGCGCCAGCAGCTTCGGACAGGGACGGGATGAGCAGTTCTTC CASSFGQGRDEQFF TRBJ2-1 TRBD1 TRBV5-1 NA
TGTGCCAGCAGCGTAGGACTAGCGAGGAACACCGGGGAGCTGTTTTTT CASSVGLARNTGELFF TRBJ2-2 TRBD2 TRBV9 few
TGTGCCAGCTCACCAGGGGCCGAAGAGACCCAGTACTTC CASSPGAEETQYF TRBJ2-5 NA TRBV18 few
TGCAGTGCCCCTACGGGCGGGCGTGAAGCTTTCTTT CSAPTGGREAFF TRBJ1-1 NA TRBV20-1 few
TGTGCCAGCAGTCCCGCGGGGGGGGGACCCCCAGATACGCAGTATTTT CASSPAGGGPPDTQYF TRBJ2-3 TRBD2 TRBV11-3 once
TGCAGCGTTATGACTAGCGCCAGCTCCTACGAGCAGTACTTC CSVMTSASSYEQYF TRBJ2-7 TRBD2 TRBV29-1 many
TGCAGCGTTGAAGATAGGAGGGGGTGGAGAGAGGCTAACTATGGCTACACCTTC CSVEDRRGWREANYGYTF TRBJ1-2 NA TRBV29-1 few
TGTGCCAGCAGTTGGGGGACTTTGAACACTGAAGCTTTCTTT CASSWGTLNTEAFF TRBJ1-1 NA TRBV12-3/TRBV12-4 few
TGTGCCAGCAGCTTAAAGCCCCGGACAGGGGGATACAATGAGCAGTTCTTC CASSLKPRTGGYNEQFF TRBJ2-1 TRBD1 TRBV7-3 few
TGCAGTGCTAGAGAAGGCGGAAGCAGGAATGAGCAGTTCTTC CSAREGGSRNEQFF TRBJ2-1 NA TRBV20-1 NA
TGTGCCGCGGGGACGGTCTACGAGCAGTACTTC CAAGTVYEQYF TRBJ2-7 NA TRBV6-5 few